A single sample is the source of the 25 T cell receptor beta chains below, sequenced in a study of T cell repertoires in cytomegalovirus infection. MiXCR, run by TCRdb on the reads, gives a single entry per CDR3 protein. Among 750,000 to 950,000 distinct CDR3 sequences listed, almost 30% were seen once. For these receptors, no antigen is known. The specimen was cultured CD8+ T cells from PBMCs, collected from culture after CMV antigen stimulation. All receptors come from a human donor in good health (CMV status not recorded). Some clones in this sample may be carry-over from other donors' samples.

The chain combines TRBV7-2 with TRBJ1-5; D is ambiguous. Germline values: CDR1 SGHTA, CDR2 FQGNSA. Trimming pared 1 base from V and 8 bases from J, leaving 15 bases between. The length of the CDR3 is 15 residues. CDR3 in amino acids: CASSLVGFHIEPQHF. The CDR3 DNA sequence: TGTGCCAGCAGCTTAGTGGGCTTTCACATTGAGCCCCAGCATTTT.

As DNA, the CDR3 is TGTGCCAGCAGCGTACTCTCAGGGGGACAGGGAATGAACACTGAAGCTTTCTTT. Its protein is CASSVLSGGQGMNTEAFF. This sequence joins TRBV9 and TRBJ1-1, with 9 positions matching TRBD1. V lost 1 base, J lost 0 bases, and 10 bases stayed unmatched. This CDR3 is 18 amino acids long. Germline CDR1 is SGDLS and CDR2 is YYNGEE.

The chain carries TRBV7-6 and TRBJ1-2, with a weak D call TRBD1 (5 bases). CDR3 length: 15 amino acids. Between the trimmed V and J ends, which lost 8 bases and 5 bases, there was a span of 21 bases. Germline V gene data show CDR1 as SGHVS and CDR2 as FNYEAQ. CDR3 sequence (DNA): TGTGCCAGCCTGACTTTGACAGCGGAAGGATATGGCTACACCTTC. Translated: CASLTLTAEGYGYTF.

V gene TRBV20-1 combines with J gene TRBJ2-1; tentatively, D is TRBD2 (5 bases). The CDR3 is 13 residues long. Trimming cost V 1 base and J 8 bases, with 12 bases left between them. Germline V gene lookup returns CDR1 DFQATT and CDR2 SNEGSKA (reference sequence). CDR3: CSARGGEGYEQFF. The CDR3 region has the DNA TGCAGTGCTAGAGGCGGAGAGGGATATGAGCAGTTCTTC.

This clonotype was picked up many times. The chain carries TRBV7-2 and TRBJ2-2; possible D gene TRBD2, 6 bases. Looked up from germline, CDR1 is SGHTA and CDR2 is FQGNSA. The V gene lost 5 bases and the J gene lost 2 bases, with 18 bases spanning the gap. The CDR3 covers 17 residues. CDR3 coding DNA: TGTGCCAGCAGCCTCCGGGAGAAGAGGGTTAACACCGGGGAGCTGTTTTTT. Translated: CASSLREKRVNTGELFF.

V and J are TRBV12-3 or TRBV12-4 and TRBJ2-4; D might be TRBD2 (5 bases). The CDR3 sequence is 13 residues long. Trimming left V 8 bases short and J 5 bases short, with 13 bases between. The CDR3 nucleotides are TGTGCCAGCCCCCGGGCCGGGGAAAACATTCAGTACTTC. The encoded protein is CASPRAGENIQYF.

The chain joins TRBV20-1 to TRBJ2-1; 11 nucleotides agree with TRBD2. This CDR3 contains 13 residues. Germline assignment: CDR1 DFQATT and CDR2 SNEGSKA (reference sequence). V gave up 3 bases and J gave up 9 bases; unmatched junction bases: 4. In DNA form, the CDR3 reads TGCAGTGCTAGCATAGCGGGGGGGCCTGAGCAGTTCTTC. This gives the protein CSASIAGGPEQFF.

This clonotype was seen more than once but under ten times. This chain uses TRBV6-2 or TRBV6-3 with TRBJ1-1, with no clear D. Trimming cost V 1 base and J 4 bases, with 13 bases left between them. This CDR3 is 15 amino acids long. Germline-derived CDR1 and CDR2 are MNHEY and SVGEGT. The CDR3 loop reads CASSYFGVLGTEAFF. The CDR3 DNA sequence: TGTGCCAGCAGTTACTTCGGGGTTTTGGGCACTGAAGCTTTCTTT.

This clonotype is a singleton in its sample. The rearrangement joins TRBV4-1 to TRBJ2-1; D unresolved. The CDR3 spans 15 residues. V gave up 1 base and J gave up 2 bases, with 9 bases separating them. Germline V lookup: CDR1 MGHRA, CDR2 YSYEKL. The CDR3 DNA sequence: TGCGCCAGCAGCCAAGTCGTTATCGCCTACAATGAGCAGTTCTTC. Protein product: CASSQVVIAYNEQFF.

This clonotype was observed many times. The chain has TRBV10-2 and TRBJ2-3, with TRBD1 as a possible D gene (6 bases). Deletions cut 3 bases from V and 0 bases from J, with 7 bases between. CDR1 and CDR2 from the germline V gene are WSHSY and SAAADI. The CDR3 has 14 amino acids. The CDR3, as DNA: TGCGCCAGCAGTGACAGGGGTAGCACAGATACGCAGTATTTT. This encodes CASSDRGSTDTQYF.

The CDR3 DNA reads as TGTGCCAGCAGTGCGGGTAGTTCTGAAGCTTTCTTT. This codes for CASSAGSSEAFF. The chain joins TRBV6-4 to TRBJ1-1; no reliable D call. Trimming cost V 4 bases and J 6 bases, with 9 bases left between them. Germline CDR1 and CDR2: MRHNA and SNTAGT. The CDR3 runs to 12 residues.

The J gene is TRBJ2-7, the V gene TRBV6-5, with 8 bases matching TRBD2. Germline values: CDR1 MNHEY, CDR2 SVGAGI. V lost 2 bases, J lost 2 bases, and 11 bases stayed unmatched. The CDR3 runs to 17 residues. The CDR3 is CASSYDSSSGGTYEQYF. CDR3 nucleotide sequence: TGTGCCAGCAGTTACGACTCTTCGAGCGGGGGCACCTACGAGCAGTACTTC.

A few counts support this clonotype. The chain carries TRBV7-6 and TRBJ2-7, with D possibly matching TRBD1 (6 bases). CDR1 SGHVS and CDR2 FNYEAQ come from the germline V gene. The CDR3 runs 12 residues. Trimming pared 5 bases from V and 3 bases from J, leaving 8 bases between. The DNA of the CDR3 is TGTGCCAGCAGCCGGACAGTCTACGAGCAGTACTTC. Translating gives CASSRTVYEQYF.

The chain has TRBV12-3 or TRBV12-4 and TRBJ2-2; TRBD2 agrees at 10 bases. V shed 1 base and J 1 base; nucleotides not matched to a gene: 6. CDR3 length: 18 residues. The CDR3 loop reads CASSLVGVAGGNTGELFF. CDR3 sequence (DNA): TGTGCCAGCAGTTTAGTTGGGGTAGCGGGGGGGAACACCGGGGAGCTGTTTTTT.

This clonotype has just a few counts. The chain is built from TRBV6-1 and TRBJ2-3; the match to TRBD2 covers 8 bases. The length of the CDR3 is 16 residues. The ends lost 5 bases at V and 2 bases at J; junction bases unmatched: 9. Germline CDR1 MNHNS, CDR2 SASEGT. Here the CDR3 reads CASSPRTSPNTDTQYF. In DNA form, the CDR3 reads TGTGCCAGCAGTCCCAGGACTAGCCCAAACACAGATACGCAGTATTTT.

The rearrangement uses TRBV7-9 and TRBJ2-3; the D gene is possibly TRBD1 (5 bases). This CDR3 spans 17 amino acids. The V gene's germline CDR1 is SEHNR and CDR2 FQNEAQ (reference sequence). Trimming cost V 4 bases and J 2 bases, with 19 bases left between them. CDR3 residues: CASSSPSGKVYTDTQYF. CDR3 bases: TGTGCCAGCAGCTCGCCCTCAGGGAAGGTTTACACAGATACGCAGTATTTT. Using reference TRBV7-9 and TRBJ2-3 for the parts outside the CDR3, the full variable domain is DTGVSQNPRHKITKRGQNVTFRCDPISEHNRLYWYRQTLGQGPEFLTYFQNEAQLEKSRLLSDRFSAERPKGSFSTLEIQRTEQGDSAMYLCASSSPSGKVYTDTQYFGPGTRLTVL.

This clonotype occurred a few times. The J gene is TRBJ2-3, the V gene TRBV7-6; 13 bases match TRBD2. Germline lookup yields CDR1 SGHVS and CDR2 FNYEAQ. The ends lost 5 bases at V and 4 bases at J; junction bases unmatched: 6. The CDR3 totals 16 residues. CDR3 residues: CASSPGTSGAADTQYF. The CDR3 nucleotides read TGTGCCAGCAGCCCCGGGACTAGCGGGGCAGCAGATACGCAGTATTTT.

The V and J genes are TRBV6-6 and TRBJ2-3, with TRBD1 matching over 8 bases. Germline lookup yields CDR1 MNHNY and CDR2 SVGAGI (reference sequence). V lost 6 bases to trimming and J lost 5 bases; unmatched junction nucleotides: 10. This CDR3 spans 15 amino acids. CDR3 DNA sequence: TGTGCCAGCAGCGCAGGGGGACAGGTACTAGATACGCAGTATTTT. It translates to CASSAGGQVLDTQYF.

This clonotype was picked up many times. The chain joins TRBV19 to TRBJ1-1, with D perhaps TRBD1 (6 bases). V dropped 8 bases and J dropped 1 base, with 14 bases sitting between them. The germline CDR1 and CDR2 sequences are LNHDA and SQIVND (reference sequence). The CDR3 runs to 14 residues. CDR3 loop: CASSWGTPNTEAFF. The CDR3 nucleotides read TGTGCCAGTTCCTGGGGGACACCGAACACTGAAGCTTTCTTT.

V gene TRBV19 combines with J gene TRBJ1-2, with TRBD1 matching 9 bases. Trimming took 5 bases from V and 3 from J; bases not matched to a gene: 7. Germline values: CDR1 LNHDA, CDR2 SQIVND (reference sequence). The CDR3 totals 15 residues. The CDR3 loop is CASSPGDRDDYGYTF. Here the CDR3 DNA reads TGTGCCAGTAGTCCCGGGGACAGGGACGACTATGGCTACACCTTC.

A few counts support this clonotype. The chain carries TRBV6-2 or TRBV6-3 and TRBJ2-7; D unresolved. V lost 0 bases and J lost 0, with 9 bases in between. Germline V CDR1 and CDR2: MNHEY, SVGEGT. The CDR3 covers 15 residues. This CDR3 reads CASSYSRTNSYEQYV. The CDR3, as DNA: TGTGCCAGCAGTTACTCCCGGACCAACTCCTACGAGCAGTACGTC.

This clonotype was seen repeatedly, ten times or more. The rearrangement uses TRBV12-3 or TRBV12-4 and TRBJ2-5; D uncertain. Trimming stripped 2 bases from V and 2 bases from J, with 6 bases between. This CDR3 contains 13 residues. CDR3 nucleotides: TGTGCCAGCAGTTTAATGGGTCAAGAGACCCAGTACTTC. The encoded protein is CASSLMGQETQYF.

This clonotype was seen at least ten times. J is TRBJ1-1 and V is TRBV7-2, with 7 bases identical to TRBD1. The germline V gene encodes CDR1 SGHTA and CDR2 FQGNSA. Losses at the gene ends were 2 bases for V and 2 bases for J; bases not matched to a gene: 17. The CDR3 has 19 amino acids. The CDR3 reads CASSLKGTGDSLFNTEAFF. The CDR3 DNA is TGTGCCAGCAGCTTAAAAGGTACAGGGGATTCTCTTTTTAACACTGAAGCTTTCTTT.

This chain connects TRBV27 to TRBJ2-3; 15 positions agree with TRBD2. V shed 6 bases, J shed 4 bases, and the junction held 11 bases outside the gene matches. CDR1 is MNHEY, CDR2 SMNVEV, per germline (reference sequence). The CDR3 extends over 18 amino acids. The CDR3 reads CASSGPFRTSGGADTQYF. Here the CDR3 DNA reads TGTGCCAGCAGCGGACCCTTCAGGACTAGCGGGGGGGCAGATACGCAGTATTTT.

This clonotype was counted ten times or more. The CDR3 DNA reads as TGTGCCAGCAGCTTAGACCGGAACACTGAAGCTTTCTTT. Translating gives CASSLDRNTEAFF. V gene TRBV7-9 combines with J gene TRBJ1-1; D remains unclear. The ends were cut back, 1 base at V and 1 base at J, with 4 bases in the middle. Germline CDR1 reads SEHNR; CDR2 reads FQNEAQ (reference sequence). The CDR3 consists of 13 residues.